This entry lists 20 T cell receptor beta chains sequenced from one sample in a study of shared clonotypes between healthy human individuals. The repertoire was sequenced with immunoSEQ multiplex PCR; TCRdb's copy has only in-frame clones and lacks some. The sample carries millions of clones, 95% recorded once. Sequencing was carried out using naive CD4+ T cells sorted from blood. The subset here: CD45RA+ positively selected. The source of these receptors is a young man in good health.

This clone was seen only once. Other DNA sequences within the sample encode an identical CDR3. This chain links TRBV5-1 with TRBJ2-5, with 10 bases that match TRBD1. The CDR3 has 15 amino acids. V was clipped by 1 base and J by 5 bases; unmatched bases: 5. CDR1 and CDR2 from the germline V gene are SGHRS and YFSETQ. CDR3 sequence reads: CASSLLTGGQETQYF. CDR3 bases: TGCGCCAGCAGCTTGTTGACAGGGGGCCAGGAGACCCAGTACTTC.

The V call is TRBV7-2, the J call TRBJ2-5; 8 nucleotides agree with TRBD2. The CDR3 sequence is 14 residues long. CDR1 is SGHTA and CDR2 is FQGNSA in the germline V gene. The J segment lost 0 bases and the V segment lost 5 bases, leaving 2 bases of the junction unmatched. The CDR3 protein is CASSRGGYQETQYF. The CDR3 region has the DNA TGTGCCAGCAGCCGGGGGGGGTACCAAGAGACCCAGTACTTC.

V usage is TRBV4-3 and J usage is TRBJ1-2; D gene ambiguous. The V gene lost 0 bases and the J gene lost 5 bases, with 13 bases spanning the gap. The CDR3 is made up of 15 amino acids. Germline loops: CDR1 LGHNA, CDR2 YSLEER. In DNA form, the CDR3 reads TGCGCCAGCAGCCAAGAATACGACGGAGCTTATGGCTACACCTTC. It yields the protein CASSQEYDGAYGYTF.

This chain uses TRBV10-3 with TRBJ2-7; D unclear. The length of the CDR3 is 14 residues. In germline, CDR1 is ENHRY, CDR2 SYGVKD. Trimming cost V 3 bases and J 3 bases, with 12 bases left between them. The CDR3: CAISDSGQIYEQYF. CDR3 nucleotides: TGTGCCATCAGTGATTCGGGTCAGATCTACGAGCAGTACTTC.

V usage is TRBV30 and J usage is TRBJ2-3, with 7 bases identical to TRBD1. The germline V gene encodes CDR1 GTSNPN and CDR2 SVGIG (reference sequence). The CDR3 is made up of 16 amino acids. V gave up 3 bases and J gave up 6 bases; unmatched junction bases: 15. As DNA, the CDR3 is TGTGCCTGGAGCGGCCGGGCAGGGGGTGGCCTGGATACGCAGTATTTT. Residues: CAWSGRAGGGLDTQYF.

This clone was observed a single time. The V gene is TRBV4-1, the J gene TRBJ2-3, with 9 bases matching TRBD2. The CDR3 consists of 14 residues. J gave up 5 bases and V 11 bases, and 11 bases lay outside the gene matches. CDR1 is MGHRA and CDR2 is YSYEKL in the germline V gene. Here the CDR3 DNA reads TGCGCCGCGGGGGTAGCGGGGGCGGGAGATACGCAGTATTTT. This encodes CAAGVAGAGDTQYF.

The V gene is TRBV5-1, the J gene TRBJ2-5; D tentatively fits TRBD1 or TRBD2 (5 bases each). The CDR3 extends over 15 amino acids. The germline V gene encodes CDR1 SGHRS and CDR2 YFSETQ. The V end was cut by 1 base, the J end by 2 bases, with 12 bases between. CDR3 sequence reads: CASSLQGPPQETQYF. The CDR3 nucleotides read TGCGCCAGCAGCTTGCAGGGACCCCCTCAAGAGACCCAGTACTTC.

On this clone itself: Other DNA sequences within the sample encode an identical CDR3. The chain has TRBV29-1 and TRBJ1-2, with a tentative D call TRBD1 (6 bases). Trimming took 3 bases from V and 8 from J, leaving 7 bases between them. This CDR3 comprises 10 residues. The germline V gene has CDR1 SQVTM and CDR2 ANQGSEA. The CDR3 DNA reads as TGCAGCGTTGAGGGGGGCGGCTACACCTTC. As protein: CSVEGGGYTF. The variable domain in full, with the rest retrieved from reference TRBV29-1 and TRBJ1-2, is SAVISQKPSRDICQRGTSLTIQCQVDSQVTMMFWYRQQPGQSLTLIATANQGSEATYESGFVIDKFPISRPNLTFSTLTVSNMSPEDSSIYLCSVEGGGYTFGSGTRLTVV.

The V call is TRBV7-2, the J call TRBJ2-7; weak D call: TRBD1 (6 bases). Germline CDR1 SGHTA, CDR2 FQGNSA. Trimming pared 1 base from V and 2 bases from J, leaving 9 bases between. The CDR3 loop spans 14 amino acids. The CDR3 DNA reads TGTGCCAGCAGCTTAGGACAGGACACCTACGAGCAGTACTTC. This gives the protein CASSLGQDTYEQYF.

The genes are TRBV12-2 and TRBJ2-1; TRBD2 was called by the table and not checked on the DNA. TRBV12-2 is a pseudogene locus. The CDR3 is made up of 16 amino acids. This chain's CDR3 is CASRLVEGGGANEQFF. The CDR3 coding sequence is TGTGCAAGTCGCTTAGTAGAGGGTGGCGGGGCCAATGAGCAGTTCTTC.

The V call is TRBV30, the J call TRBJ2-7; D unresolved. The CDR3 has 13 residues. Trimming shortened V by 5 bases and J by 10 bases, and 21 bases separated the two germline ends. From germline, CDR1 is GTSNPN and CDR2 SVGIG (reference sequence). The CDR3, as DNA: TGTGCCTGGGCACTTCAGGCTGCTACGAGTCAGTACTTC. Protein product: CAWALQAATSQYF. Looking up the rest from reference TRBV30 and TRBJ2-7 gives the full variable domain: SQTIHQWPATLVQPVGSPLSLECTVEGTSNPNLYWYRQAAGRGLQLLFYSVGIGQISSEVPQNLSASRPQDRQFILSSKKLLLSDSGFYLCAWALQAATSQYFGPGTRLTVT.

This chain connects TRBV10-3 to TRBJ2-7; D perhaps matches TRBD1 (5 bases). Germline CDR1 reads ENHRY; CDR2 reads SYGVKD. This CDR3 comprises 14 residues. Trimming cost V 3 bases and J 6 bases, with 15 bases left between them. CDR3 nucleotide sequence: TGTGCCATCAGTGAAAACGTAGGGGTTGGCGAGCAGTACTTC. Translation gives CAISENVGVGEQYF.

This clone was seen once. The CDR3 nucleotides are TGTGCCAGTAGTGTCCGGGCTGTAAATTCACCCCTCCACTTT. Protein: CASSVRAVNSPLHF. V and J are TRBV19 and TRBJ1-6; unclear D gene. Trimming removed 5 bases at V and 7 bases at J, with 12 bases between. The V gene's germline CDR1 is LNHDA and CDR2 SQIVND (reference sequence). The CDR3 covers 14 residues.

As to this clone: The sample has other DNA sequences that encode this CDR3 too. V is TRBV5-4 and J is TRBJ2-7, with 10 positions matching TRBD2. This CDR3 has 14 amino acids. Trimming at V came to 0 bases and at J to 3 bases, leaving 0 bases not matched to a gene. Germline V CDR1 and CDR2: SGHNT, YYREEE (reference sequence). The CDR3 region has the DNA TGTGCCAGCAGCTTGGGGACTAGCGGCTACGAGCAGTACTTC. It codes for CASSLGTSGYEQYF.

This chain joins TRBV28 and TRBJ2-4; D gene uncertain. V lost 6 bases and J lost 0, with 12 bases in between. This CDR3 has 15 amino acids. Germline V gene data show CDR1 as MDHEN and CDR2 as SYDVKM. For the CDR3, the DNA is TGTGCCAGCAGACCAGCAGCACTAGCCAAAAACATTCAGTACTTC. Protein product: CASRPAALAKNIQYF.

The V gene is TRBV14, the J gene TRBJ1-6; D possibly corresponds to TRBD1 (6 bases). CDR1 is SGHDN and CDR2 is FVKESK in the germline V gene. This CDR3 is built from 18 residues. V was clipped by 3 bases and J by 5 bases, with 20 bases between them. This chain's CDR3 is CASSHRDIAQFNNSPLHF. The DNA of the CDR3 is TGTGCCAGCAGCCACCGGGACATCGCCCAATTCAATAATTCACCCCTCCACTTT.

The J gene is TRBJ2-5, the V gene TRBV5-8, with 7 bases aligning to TRBD2. The CDR3 runs to 15 residues. In germline, CDR1 is SGHTS, CDR2 YDEGEE. V was pared by 0 bases and J by 1 base, with 3 bases of the junction left unmatched. The CDR3, as DNA: TGTGCCAGCAGCTTGGGTGGCGGGGGCCAAGAGACCCAGTACTTC. Translated: CASSLGGGGQETQYF.

Turning to this clone: Distinct nucleotide sequences in the sample also encode this CDR3. V and J are TRBV6-5 and TRBJ2-7; possible D gene TRBD2, 6 bases. Trimming took off 2 bases at V and 2 bases at J, with 7 bases between the two ends. The CDR3 is made up of 13 amino acids. CDR1 is MNHEY and CDR2 is SVGAGI in the germline V gene. CDR3 in DNA: TGTGCCAGCAGTTACGCGGGAACCTACGAGCAGTACTTC. Its protein is CASSYAGTYEQYF.

The chain carries TRBV5-1 and TRBJ1-4, with a possible D match to TRBD1 (6 bases). Germline CDR1 reads SGHRS; CDR2 reads YFSETQ. The CDR3 spans 18 residues. The V end was cut by 0 bases, the J end by 2 bases, with 17 bases between. This chain's CDR3 is CASSLGATGSGTNEKLFF. CDR3 coding DNA: TGCGCCAGCAGCTTGGGCGCCACAGGGTCGGGCACTAATGAAAAACTGTTTTTT.

The CDR3 DNA reads TGTGCCAGCAGCCGCAGGGGAGCGGGAGGGCGAGGCGACTACGAGCAGTACTTC. This sequence encodes CASSRRGAGGRGDYEQYF. The J gene is TRBJ2-7, the V gene TRBV5-5; 10 nucleotides align to TRBD2. Trimming removed 4 bases from V and 3 bases from J; junction bases left unmatched: 16. The germline gives CDR1 SGHKS, CDR2 YYEKEE (reference sequence). This CDR3 contains 18 residues. The complete variable domain, with remaining parts taken from reference TRBV5-5 and TRBJ2-7, reads DAGVTQSPTHLIKTRGQQVTLRCSPISGHKSVSWYQQVLGQGPQFIFQYYEKEERGRGNFPDRFSARQFPNYSSELNVNALLLGDSALYLCASSRRGAGGRGDYEQYFGPGTRLTVT.